The rows below give T cell receptor beta chains drawn from one sample of a study of T-cell reconstitution after alpha-beta-depleted transplantation in children. TCRdb reprocessed the PCR reads with MiXCR, giving one entry per CDR3 protein. The table lists about 98,000 distinct CDR3 sequences, around 7% of them singletons. The sequenced sample was PBMCs, obtained before TCRalphabeta/CD19-depleted stem cell transplant. These receptors were collected from a boy between 2 and 15 years old with acute lymphoblastic leukemia, due to receive a stem cell transplant. CDR3s include the opening cysteine and the closing phenylalanine or tryptophan. The D gene is left open where the match is weak. Size is omitted from some rows. Given values are once, few, many or a class for expanded clones.

TRBJ1-2	many	-	TRBV2	TGTGCCAGCAGCGAGGACGGAGGCGGGAGCTACACCTTC	CASSEDGGGSYTF
TRBJ2-5	-	-	TRBV20-1	TGCAGTGCTCGCCCAGGGGTGGAGACCCAGTACTTC	CSARPGVETQYF
TRBJ2-7	-	-	TRBV6-1	TGTGCCAGCAGTGAACTCGATGGCGGGGTAATCGACGAGCAGTACTTC	CASSELDGGVIDEQYF
TRBJ2-2	-	-	TRBV5-1	TGCGCCAGCAGCCAGTGGGCGGGGGCTTCGAACACCGGGGAGCTGTTTTTT	CASSQWAGASNTGELFF
TRBJ2-5	few	TRBD1	TRBV6-1	TGTGCCAGCCGGGACAGAGCGTACCAAGAGACCCAGTACTTC	CASRDRAYQETQYF
TRBJ2-1	-	-	TRBV25-1	TGTGCCAGCAGTGAGTGGGGTAGCGGCCATGAGCAGTTCTTC	CASSEWGSGHEQFF
TRBJ1-1	-	TRBD1	TRBV28	TGTGCCAGCAGACTCCCAGGGGGGAACACTGAAGCTTTCTTT	CASRLPGGNTEAFF
TRBJ2-2	-	-	TRBV28	TGTGCCACCTCGGGACCAGCGCACACCGGGGAGCTGTTTTTT	CATSGPAHTGELFF
TRBJ2-1	few	-	TRBV4-1	TGCGCCAGCAGCCAAGATCTAGGCAATGAGCAGTTCTTC	CASSQDLGNEQFF
TRBJ2-1	many	TRBD1	TRBV9	TGTGCCAGCAGCTCGCTGGACAGGGGCGGCCGGAATGAGCAGTTCTTC	CASSSLDRGGRNEQFF
TRBJ2-5	many	-	TRBV6-5	TGTGCCAGCAGTTCCATTCGTGGGGGACCCGAGACCCAGTACTTC	CASSSIRGGPETQYF
TRBJ2-1	many	-	TRBV20-1	TGCAGTGCTAGAGATCCCGGGGGACGGGGAGATTACAATGAGCAGTTCTTC	CSARDPGGRGDYNEQFF
TRBJ2-3	many	TRBD1	TRBV24-1	TGTGCCACCAGGGCTACAGGGGCAGATACGCAGTATTTT	CATRATGADTQYF
TRBJ1-1	-	TRBD1	TRBV5-6	TGTGCCAGCAACGTAAGGGGGCTGGGGACTGAAGCTTTCTTT	CASNVRGLGTEAFF
TRBJ2-3	-	TRBD2	TRBV20-1	TGCAGTGGTCGGGGGCCGGGACTAGCCCTAGCCGCAGGCACAGATACGCAGTATTTT	CSGRGPGLALAAGTDTQYF
TRBJ2-2	few	-	TRBV14	TGTGCCAGCAGCCCCGTAAGGTCCAGTTGGACCGGGGAGCTGTTTTTT	CASSPVRSSWTGELFF
TRBJ2-1	-	TRBD1	TRBV20-1	TGCAGTGCCCTTAACAGGGGGACCAATGAGCAGTTCTTC	CSALNRGTNEQFF
TRBJ2-7	many	TRBD1	TRBV9	TGTGCCAGCAGCGTTGGACAGGGTATCAACGAGCAGTACTTC	CASSVGQGINEQYF
TRBJ2-7	few	-	TRBV7-9	TGTGCCAGCAGCGTCGGGACCCCCGAGCAGTACTTC	CASSVGTPEQYF
TRBJ2-5	few	-	TRBV10-3	TGTGCCATCAGCGACTTGAGTAGGCAAGAGACCCAGTACTTC	CAISDLSRQETQYF
TRBJ2-3	many	-	TRBV7-9	TGTGCCAGCAGCCCCTTAGGGGGGTTCCCAGATACGCAGTATTTT	CASSPLGGFPDTQYF
TRBJ2-5	-	-	TRBV1	TGCACCAGCAGCCAAGATGCGGAGACCCAGTACTTC	CTSSQDAETQYF
TRBJ2-7	-	TRBD1	TRBV20-1	TGCAGTGCTAGAGCCAGGGTACAGACAGGGGTCTACGAGCAGTACTTC	CSARARVQTGVYEQYF
TRBJ2-1	-	TRBD1	TRBV20-1	TGCAGTGCTAGAGATTTAACAGGGGCCTCCTACAATGAGCAGTTCTTC	CSARDLTGASYNEQFF
TRBJ1-5	many	TRBD1	TRBV7-2	TGTGCCAGCAGCCAAACCTCAGGACAGGGGGCCGGCAATCAGCCCCAGCATTTT	CASSQTSGQGAGNQPQHF
TRBJ2-5	many	TRBD2	TRBV5-6	TGTGCCAGCAGCTTGGGAGGGGAGGGGACCCAGTACTTC	CASSLGGEGTQYF
TRBJ2-1	many	-	TRBV10-3	TGTGCCATCAGTGAGGCCTCCTCCAATGAGCAGTTCTTC	CAISEASSNEQFF
TRBJ1-2	many	TRBD1	TRBV7-9	TGTGCCAGCAGCCGGGACAGGCCTTCGGTCTATGGCTACACCTTC	CASSRDRPSVYGYTF
TRBJ2-1	many	-	TRBV11-2	TGTGCCAGCAGCTTAAAGCTAGGAGGTAATGAGCAGTTCTTC	CASSLKLGGNEQFF
TRBJ2-7	many	TRBD2	TRBV10-3	TGTGCCATCAAAAGCGGGGATAGCTACGAGCAGTACTTC	CAIKSGDSYEQYF
TRBJ2-3	many	TRBD2	TRBV20-1	TGCAGTGCTAGACCAACTAGCGGGCCAAGCACAGATACGCAGTATTTT	CSARPTSGPSTDTQYF
TRBJ1-1	-	-	TRBV7-2	TGTGCCAGCAGCACCAACATCCTAACTGAAGCTTTCTTT	CASSTNILTEAFF
TRBJ2-3	-	-	TRBV5-5	TGTGCCAGCCGGGGGGCGGACAGGGCGACAGATACGCAGTATTTT	CASRGADRATDTQYF
TRBJ1-1	-	-	TRBV6-2/TRBV6-3	TGTGCCAGCACGCTGCGGCCAGGGCCGGGGAACACTGAAGCTTTCTTT	CASTLRPGPGNTEAFF
TRBJ2-7	few	-	TRBV2	TGTGCCAGCAGTGCCCCCGGGACTGAGAGCTCCTACGAGCAGTACTTC	CASSAPGTESSYEQYF
TRBJ1-1	many	TRBD1	TRBV9	TGTGCCAGCAGCGCCAGACAGGGGACGAACACTGAAGCTTTCTTT	CASSARQGTNTEAFF
TRBJ2-5	many	-	TRBV5-1	TGCGCCAGCAGCTTGGACATCCCCTGGGAGACCCAGTACTTC	CASSLDIPWETQYF
TRBJ1-5	few	-	TRBV27	TGTGCCAGCAGTCCCTTTCAGGGTACCCATAGCAATCAGCCCCAGCATTTT	CASSPFQGTHSNQPQHF
TRBJ2-1	many	TRBD1	TRBV4-2	TGTGCCAGCAGCCAAGACAGGGGGCACAATGAGCAGTTCTTC	CASSQDRGHNEQFF
TRBJ1-3	few	-	TRBV12-3/TRBV12-4	TGTGCCAGCAGTTTAGGGACCGTAAACACCATATATTTT	CASSLGTVNTIYF
TRBJ1-1	-	-	TRBV28	TGTGCCAGCAGTTTAGGCGGGACACTCCCGAACACTGAAGCTTTCTTT	CASSLGGTLPNTEAFF
TRBJ2-2	-	TRBD2	TRBV7-2	TGTGCCAGCAGTCAGCGGGGGGGCGGCACCGGGGAGCTGTTTTTT	CASSQRGGGTGELFF
TRBJ2-1	-	-	TRBV20-1	TGCAGTGCTAGAGATCTGGGGATGGACGGCGGGGATCACAATGAGCAGTTCTTC	CSARDLGMDGGDHNEQFF
TRBJ2-3	few	TRBD2	TRBV5-1	TGCGCCAGCAGCTCTGGACTAGCGGGGGTGTTCGCAGATACGCAGTATTTT	CASSSGLAGVFADTQYF
TRBJ1-1	-	-	TRBV7-2	TGTGCCAGCAGCTTACAGGACACCAAGAACACTGAAGCTTTCTTT	CASSLQDTKNTEAFF
TRBJ2-1	many	-	TRBV6-6	TGTGCCGTAGAAGGGCTATTGGATGAGCAGTTCTTC	CAVEGLLDEQFF
TRBJ2-5	many	TRBD1	TRBV6-4	TGTGCCAGCAGTGACTCGAGTGCAGGGGGAGAGACCCAGTACTTC	CASSDSSAGGETQYF
TRBJ1-1	many	-	TRBV6-2/TRBV6-3	TGTGCCAGCAGTTACAAAAGGGCCACTGAAGCTTTCTTT	CASSYKRATEAFF
TRBJ2-1	many	-	TRBV12-3/TRBV12-4	TGTGCCAGCAGTTTAGGGGGCAATGAGCAGTTCTTC	CASSLGGNEQFF
TRBJ1-5	-	-	TRBV5-1	TGCGCCAGCAGCTTGGGACAGCATAGCAATCAGCCCCAGCATTTT	CASSLGQHSNQPQHF
TRBJ2-7	-	-	TRBV10-3	TGTGCCATCAGTTCGGAGGGGGGTTACGAGCAGTACTTC	CAISSEGGYEQYF
TRBJ2-3	many	-	TRBV6-4	TGTGCCAGCAGTGACTCGACGATAAGCACAGATACGCAGTATTTT	CASSDSTISTDTQYF
TRBJ2-2	many	-	TRBV6-2/TRBV6-3	TGTGCCAGCAGTTACTCCCTGGGCGTCACCGGGGAGCTGTTTTTT	CASSYSLGVTGELFF
TRBJ2-5	-	-	TRBV27	TGTGCCAGCAGTCCCCTAGGCGACCAAGAGACCCAGTACTTC	CASSPLGDQETQYF
TRBJ1-1	-	-	TRBV18	TGTGCCAGCTCACTCTCCGGGAGGGACACTGAAGCTTTCTTT	CASSLSGRDTEAFF
TRBJ2-1	-	-	TRBV19	TGTGCCAGTACCTATGGGGGTTACTACAATGAGCAGTTCTTC	CASTYGGYYNEQFF
TRBJ2-1	-	-	TRBV6-4	TGTGCCAGCAGTCGTCTGGGGGAAGAGCAGTTCTTC	CASSRLGEEQFF